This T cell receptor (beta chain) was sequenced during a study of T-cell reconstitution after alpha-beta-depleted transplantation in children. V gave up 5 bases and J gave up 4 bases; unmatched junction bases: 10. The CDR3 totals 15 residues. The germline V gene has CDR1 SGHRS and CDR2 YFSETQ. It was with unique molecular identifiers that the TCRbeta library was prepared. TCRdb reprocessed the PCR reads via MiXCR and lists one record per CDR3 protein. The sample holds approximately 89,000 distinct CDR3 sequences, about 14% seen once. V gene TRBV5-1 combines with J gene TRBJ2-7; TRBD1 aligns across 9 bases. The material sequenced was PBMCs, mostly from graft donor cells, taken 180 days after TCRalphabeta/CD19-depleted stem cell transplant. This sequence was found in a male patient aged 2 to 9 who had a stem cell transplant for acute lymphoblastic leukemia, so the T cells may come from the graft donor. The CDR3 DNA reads TGCGCCAGCAGGTCAATGGGGACAGGGATGTACGAGCAGTACTTC. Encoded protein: CASRSMGTGMYEQYF.